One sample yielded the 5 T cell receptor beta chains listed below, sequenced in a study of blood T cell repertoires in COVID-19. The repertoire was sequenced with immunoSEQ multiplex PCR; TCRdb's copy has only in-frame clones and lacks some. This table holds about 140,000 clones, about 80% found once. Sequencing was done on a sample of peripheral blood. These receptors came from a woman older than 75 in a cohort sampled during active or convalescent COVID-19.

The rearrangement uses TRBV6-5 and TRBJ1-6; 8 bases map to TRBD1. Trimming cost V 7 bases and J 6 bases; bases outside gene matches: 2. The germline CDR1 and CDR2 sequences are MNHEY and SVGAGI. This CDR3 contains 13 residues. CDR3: CASIGQGNSPLHF. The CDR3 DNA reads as TGTGCCAGCATTGGACAGGGTAATTCACCCCTCCACTTT.

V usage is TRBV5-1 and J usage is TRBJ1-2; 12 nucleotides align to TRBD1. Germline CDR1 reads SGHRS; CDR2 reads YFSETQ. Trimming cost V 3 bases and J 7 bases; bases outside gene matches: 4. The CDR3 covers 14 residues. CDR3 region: CASSWGQGAGGYTF. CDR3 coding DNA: TGCGCCAGCAGCTGGGGACAGGGGGCAGGTGGCTACACCTTC.

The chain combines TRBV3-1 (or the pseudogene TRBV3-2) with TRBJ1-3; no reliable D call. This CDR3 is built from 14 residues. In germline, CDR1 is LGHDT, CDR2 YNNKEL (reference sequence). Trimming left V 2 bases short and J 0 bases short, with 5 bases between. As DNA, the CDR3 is TGTGCCAGCAGCCAATACGGCTCTGGAAACACCATATATTTT. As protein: CASSQYGSGNTIYF.

The CDR3 sequence: CATSDADSRGYNEQFF. The CDR3 coding sequence is TGTGCCACCAGTGATGCGGACAGCCGGGGATACAATGAGCAGTTCTTC. The chain is built from TRBV24-1 and TRBJ2-1, with D possibly being TRBD1 (6 bases). The CDR3 totals 16 residues. V gave up 3 bases and J gave up 4 bases, with 15 bases separating them. The V gene's germline CDR1 is KGHDR and CDR2 SFDVKD.

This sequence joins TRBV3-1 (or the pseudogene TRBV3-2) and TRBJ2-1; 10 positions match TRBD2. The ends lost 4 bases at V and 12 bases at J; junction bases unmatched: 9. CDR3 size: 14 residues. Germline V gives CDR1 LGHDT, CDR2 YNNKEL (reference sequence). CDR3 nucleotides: TGTGCCAGCAGCCGGACTAGCGGTCGGACTTGGCAGTTCTTC. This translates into CASSRTSGRTWQFF.